This TCR beta chain comes out of a study of cytomegalovirus exposure and HLA in healthy donors. General observations from the study: In an earlier analysis, about 87% or about 30%: the productive usage of most TCR beta V segments. As confirmed in vitro, a few CMV-associated chains were specific for CMV antigens. Presence/absence results assume similar sequencing depth per donor, which may not hold.

PCR amplification relied on 60 Vbeta primers (plus 13 Jbeta primers). Repertoires were generated with immunoSEQ multiplex PCR, while TCRdb's copy carries only in-frame clones and drops some. The sample lists 150,000 to 200,000 clones, approximately 84% occurring once. The V gene's germline CDR1 is SGDLS and CDR2 YYNGEE. The CDR3 covers 15 residues. Trimming at V came to 2 bases and at J to 3 bases, leaving 0 bases not matched to a gene. Comment on this clone: Its antigen remains unidentified. The sample holds other DNA sequences that translate to the same CDR3.

V gene TRBV9 combines with J gene TRBJ2-3, with 13 bases that match TRBD2. Input material: PBMCs. This receptor was identified in a girl aged 10 to 17 in good health and CMV-seropositive. The CDR3 coding sequence is TGTGCCAGCAGCGTGGGACTAGCGGGGACAGATACGCAGTATTTT. Protein product: CASSVGLAGTDTQYF. The variable domain in full, completed from reference TRBV9 and TRBJ2-3, reads DSGVTQTPKHLITATGQRVTLRCSPRSGDLSVYWYQQSLDQGLQFLIQYYNGEERAKGNILERFSAQQFPDLHSELNLSSLELGDSALYFCASSVGLAGTDTQYFGPGTRLTVL.